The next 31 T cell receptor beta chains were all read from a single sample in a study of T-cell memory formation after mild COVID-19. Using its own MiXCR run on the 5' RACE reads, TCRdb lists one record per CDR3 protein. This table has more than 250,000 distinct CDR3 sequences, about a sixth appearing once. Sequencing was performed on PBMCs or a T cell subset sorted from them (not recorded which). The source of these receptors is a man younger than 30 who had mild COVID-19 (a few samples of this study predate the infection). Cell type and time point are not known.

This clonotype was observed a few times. CDR3 loop: CASSQQGVNYEQYV. As DNA, the CDR3 is TGTGCCAGCAGCCAGCAGGGCGTAAACTACGAGCAGTACGTC. The chain has TRBV14 and TRBJ2-7, with TRBD1 as a possible D gene (5 bases). V was pared by 3 bases and J by 3 bases, with 12 bases between. The length of the CDR3 is 14 residues. Germline V gene lookup returns CDR1 SGHDN and CDR2 FVKESK.

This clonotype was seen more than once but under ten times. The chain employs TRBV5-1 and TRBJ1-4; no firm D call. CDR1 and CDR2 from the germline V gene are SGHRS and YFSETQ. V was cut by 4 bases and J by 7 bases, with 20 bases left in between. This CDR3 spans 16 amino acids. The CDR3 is CASSPQVAEEAEKLFF. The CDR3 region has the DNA TGCGCCAGCAGCCCCCAGGTTGCGGAGGAGGCTGAAAAACTGTTTTTT.

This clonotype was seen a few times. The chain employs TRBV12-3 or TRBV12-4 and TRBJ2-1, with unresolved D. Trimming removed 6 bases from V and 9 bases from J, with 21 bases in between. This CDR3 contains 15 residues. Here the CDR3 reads CASSPARVAFGEQFF. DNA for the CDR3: TGTGCCAGCAGCCCCGCTAGGGTCGCCTTTGGTGAGCAGTTCTTC.

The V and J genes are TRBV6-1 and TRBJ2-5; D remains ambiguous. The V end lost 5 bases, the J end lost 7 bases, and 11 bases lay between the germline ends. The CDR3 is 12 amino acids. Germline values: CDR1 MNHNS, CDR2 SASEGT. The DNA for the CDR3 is TGTGCCAGCAGTATAACTCGCGGGACCCAGTACTTC. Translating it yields CASSITRGTQYF.

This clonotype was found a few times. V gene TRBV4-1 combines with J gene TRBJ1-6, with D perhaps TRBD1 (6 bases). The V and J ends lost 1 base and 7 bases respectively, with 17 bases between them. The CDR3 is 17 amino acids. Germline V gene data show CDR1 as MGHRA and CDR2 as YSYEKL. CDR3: CASSQGGRGARNSPLHF. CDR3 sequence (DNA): TGCGCCAGCAGCCAAGGAGGTCGGGGGGCGAGGAATTCACCCCTCCACTTT.

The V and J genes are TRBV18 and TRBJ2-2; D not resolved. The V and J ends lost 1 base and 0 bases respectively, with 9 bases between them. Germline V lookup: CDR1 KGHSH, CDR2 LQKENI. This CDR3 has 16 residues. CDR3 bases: TGTGCCAGCTCACCACTGGGGTGGGCGAACACCGGGGAGCTGTTTTTT. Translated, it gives CASSPLGWANTGELFF.

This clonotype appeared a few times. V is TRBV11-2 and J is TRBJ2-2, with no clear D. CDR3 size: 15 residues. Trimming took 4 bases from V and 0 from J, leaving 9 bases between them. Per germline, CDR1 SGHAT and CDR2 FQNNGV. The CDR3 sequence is CASSSAPANTGELFF. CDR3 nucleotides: TGTGCCAGCAGCTCAGCCCCAGCGAACACCGGGGAGCTGTTTTTT.

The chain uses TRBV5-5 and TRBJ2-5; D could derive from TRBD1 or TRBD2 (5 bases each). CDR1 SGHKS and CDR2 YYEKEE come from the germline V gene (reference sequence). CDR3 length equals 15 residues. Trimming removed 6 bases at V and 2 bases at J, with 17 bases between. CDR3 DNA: TGTGCCAGCACCCTGGGGGTGGGGGTTCAAGAGACCCAGTACTTC. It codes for CASTLGVGVQETQYF.

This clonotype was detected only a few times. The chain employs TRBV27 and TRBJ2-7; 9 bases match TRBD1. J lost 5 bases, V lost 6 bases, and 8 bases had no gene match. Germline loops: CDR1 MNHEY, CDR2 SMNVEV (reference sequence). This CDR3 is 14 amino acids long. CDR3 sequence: CASSRRTGVHEQYF. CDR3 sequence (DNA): TGTGCCAGCAGCCGCCGGACAGGGGTTCACGAGCAGTACTTC.

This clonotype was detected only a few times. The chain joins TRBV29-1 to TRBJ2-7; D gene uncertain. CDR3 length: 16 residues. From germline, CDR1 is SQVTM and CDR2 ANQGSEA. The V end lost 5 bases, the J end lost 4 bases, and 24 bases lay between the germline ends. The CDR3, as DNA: TGCAGCGTTATTCCGGACGGAACAACCCAATTGTACGAGCAGTACGTC. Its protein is CSVIPDGTTQLYEQYV.

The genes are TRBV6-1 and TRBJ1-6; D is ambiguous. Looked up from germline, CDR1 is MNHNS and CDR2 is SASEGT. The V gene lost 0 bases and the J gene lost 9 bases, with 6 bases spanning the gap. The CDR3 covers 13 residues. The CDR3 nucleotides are TGTGCCAGCAGTGAAGCACGGAGTTCACCCCTCCACTTT. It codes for CASSEARSSPLHF.

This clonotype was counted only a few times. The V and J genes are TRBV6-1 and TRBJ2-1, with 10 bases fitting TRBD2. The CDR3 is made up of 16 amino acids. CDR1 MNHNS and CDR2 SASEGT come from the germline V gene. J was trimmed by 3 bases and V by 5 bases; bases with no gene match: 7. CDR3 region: CASSYLAGANYNEQFF. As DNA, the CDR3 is TGTGCCAGCAGTTACCTAGCGGGGGCCAACTACAATGAGCAGTTCTTC.

The CDR3: CASSLMGADTQYF. CDR3 in DNA: TGTGCCAGCAGCTTAATGGGGGCAGATACGCAGTATTTT. V and J are TRBV7-3 and TRBJ2-3; either TRBD1 or TRBD2 may supply D (5 bases each). The CDR3 is 13 residues long. Per germline, CDR1 SGHTA and CDR2 FQGTGA. V lost 1 base and J lost 4, with 6 bases in between.

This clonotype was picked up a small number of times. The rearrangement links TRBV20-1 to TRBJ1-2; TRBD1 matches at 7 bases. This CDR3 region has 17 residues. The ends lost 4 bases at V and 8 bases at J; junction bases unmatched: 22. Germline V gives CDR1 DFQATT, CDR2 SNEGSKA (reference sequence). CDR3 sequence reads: CSANNRGSGQFDRGYTF. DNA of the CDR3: TGCAGTGCTAACAACAGGGGAAGCGGTCAATTCGATCGAGGCTACACCTTC.

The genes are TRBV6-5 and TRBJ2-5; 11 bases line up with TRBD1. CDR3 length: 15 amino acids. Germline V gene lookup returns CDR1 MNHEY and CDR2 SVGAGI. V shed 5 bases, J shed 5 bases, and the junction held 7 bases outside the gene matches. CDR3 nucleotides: TGTGCCAGCAGTCTGGACAGGGGGCGTTTGGAGACCCAGTACTTC. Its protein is CASSLDRGRLETQYF.

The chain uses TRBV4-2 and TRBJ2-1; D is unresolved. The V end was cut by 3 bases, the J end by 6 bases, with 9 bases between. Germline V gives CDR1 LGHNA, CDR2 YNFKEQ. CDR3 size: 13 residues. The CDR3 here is CASSHTAVNEQFF. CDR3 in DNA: TGTGCCAGCAGCCATACAGCTGTCAATGAGCAGTTCTTC.

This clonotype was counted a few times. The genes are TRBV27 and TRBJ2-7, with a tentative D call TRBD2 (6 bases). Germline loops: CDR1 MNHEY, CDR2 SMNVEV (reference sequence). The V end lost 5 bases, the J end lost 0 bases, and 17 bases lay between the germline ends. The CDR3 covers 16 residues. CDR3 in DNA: TGTGCCAGCAGTACCCGGGGAGGTATCAGCTCCTACGAGCAGTACGTC. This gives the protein CASSTRGGISSYEQYV.

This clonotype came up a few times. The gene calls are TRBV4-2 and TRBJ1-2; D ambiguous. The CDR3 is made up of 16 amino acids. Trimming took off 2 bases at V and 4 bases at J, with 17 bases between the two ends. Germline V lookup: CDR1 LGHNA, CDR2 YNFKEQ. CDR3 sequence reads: CASSQQLHSRFYGYTF. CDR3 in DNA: TGTGCCAGCAGCCAACAGTTGCACAGTCGATTCTATGGCTACACCTTC.

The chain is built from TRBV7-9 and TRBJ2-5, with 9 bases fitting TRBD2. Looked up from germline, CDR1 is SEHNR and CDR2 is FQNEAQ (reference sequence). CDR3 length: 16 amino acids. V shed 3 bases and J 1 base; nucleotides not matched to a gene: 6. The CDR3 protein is CASSFVVAGAQETQYF. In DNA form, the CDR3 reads TGTGCCAGCAGCTTTGTGGTAGCGGGGGCCCAAGAGACCCAGTACTTC.

DNA for the CDR3: TGCGCCAGCAGCTCCGAATTTCAGGGTATACATGGCTACACCTTC. It translates to CASSSEFQGIHGYTF. The chain recombines TRBV5-1 with TRBJ1-2; possible D gene TRBD1, 5 bases. Trimming left V 3 bases short and J 6 bases short, with 18 bases between. CDR3 length: 15 residues. Germline-derived CDR1 and CDR2 are SGHRS and YFSETQ.

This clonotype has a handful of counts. CDR3 bases: TGTGCCAGCAGCTTAGATCCCGGGGAGACCGGGGAGCTGTTTTTT. The encoded protein is CASSLDPGETGELFF. The chain has TRBV11-3 and TRBJ2-2; D is perhaps TRBD2 (5 bases). Trimming stripped 0 bases from V and 5 bases from J, with 10 bases between. This CDR3 is built from 15 residues. CDR1 is SGHNT, CDR2 YENEEA, per germline.

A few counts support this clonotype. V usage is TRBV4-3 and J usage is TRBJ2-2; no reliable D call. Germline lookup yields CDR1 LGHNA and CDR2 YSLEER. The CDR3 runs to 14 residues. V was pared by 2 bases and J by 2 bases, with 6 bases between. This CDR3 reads CASSQRPNTGELFF. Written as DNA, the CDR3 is TGCGCCAGCAGCCAACGACCCAACACCGGGGAGCTGTTTTTT.

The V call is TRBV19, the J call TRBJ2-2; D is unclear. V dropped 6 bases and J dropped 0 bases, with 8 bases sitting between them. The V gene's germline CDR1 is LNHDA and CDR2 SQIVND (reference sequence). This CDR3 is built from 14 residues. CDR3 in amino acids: CASREIANTGELFF. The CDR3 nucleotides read TGTGCCAGTAGAGAGATCGCGAACACCGGGGAGCTGTTTTTT.

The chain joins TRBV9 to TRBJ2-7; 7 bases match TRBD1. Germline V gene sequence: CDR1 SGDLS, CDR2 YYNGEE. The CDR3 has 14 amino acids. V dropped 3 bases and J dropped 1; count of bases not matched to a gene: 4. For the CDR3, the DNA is TGTGCCAGCAGCGCACAGGGGATATCCTACGAGCAGTACTTC. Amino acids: CASSAQGISYEQYF.

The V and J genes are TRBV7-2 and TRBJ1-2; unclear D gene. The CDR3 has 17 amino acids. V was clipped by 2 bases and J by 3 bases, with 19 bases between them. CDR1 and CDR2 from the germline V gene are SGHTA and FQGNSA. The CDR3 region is CASSLPRIMNLDYGYTF. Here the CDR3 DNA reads TGTGCCAGCAGCTTACCCCGAATCATGAATTTGGACTATGGCTACACCTTC.

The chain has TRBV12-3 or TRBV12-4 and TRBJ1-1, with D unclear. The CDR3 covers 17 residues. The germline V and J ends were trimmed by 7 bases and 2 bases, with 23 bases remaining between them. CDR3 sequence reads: CASNHPGARWGNTEAFF. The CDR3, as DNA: TGTGCCAGCAACCACCCTGGAGCTAGATGGGGAAACACTGAAGCTTTCTTT.

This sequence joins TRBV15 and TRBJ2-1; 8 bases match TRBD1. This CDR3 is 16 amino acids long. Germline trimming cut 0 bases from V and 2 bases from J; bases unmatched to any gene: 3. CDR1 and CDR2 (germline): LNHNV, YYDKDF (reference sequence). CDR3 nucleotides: TGTGCCACCAGCAGAGACACAGGGGGAGCCTACAATGAGCAGTTCTTC. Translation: CATSRDTGGAYNEQFF.

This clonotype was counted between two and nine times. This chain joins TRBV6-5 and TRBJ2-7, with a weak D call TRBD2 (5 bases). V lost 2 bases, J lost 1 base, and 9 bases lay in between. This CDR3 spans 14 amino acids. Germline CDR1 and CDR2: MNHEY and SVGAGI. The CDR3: CASSYEGSSYEQYF. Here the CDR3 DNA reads TGTGCCAGCAGTTACGAGGGTTCGTCCTACGAGCAGTACTTC.

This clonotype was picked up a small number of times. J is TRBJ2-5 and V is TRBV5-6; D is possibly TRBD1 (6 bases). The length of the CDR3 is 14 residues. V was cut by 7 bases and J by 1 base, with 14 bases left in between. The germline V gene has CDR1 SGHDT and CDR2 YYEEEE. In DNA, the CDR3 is TGTGCCAGCCTCCTAGGACAGCGCCAAGAGACCCAGTACTTC. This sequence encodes CASLLGQRQETQYF.

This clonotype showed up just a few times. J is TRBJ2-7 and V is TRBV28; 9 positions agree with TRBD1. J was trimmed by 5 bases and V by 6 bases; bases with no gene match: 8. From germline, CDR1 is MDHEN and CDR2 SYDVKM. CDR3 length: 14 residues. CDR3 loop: CASSSGQGADEQYF. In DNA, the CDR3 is TGTGCCAGCAGCTCGGGACAGGGTGCGGACGAGCAGTACTTC.

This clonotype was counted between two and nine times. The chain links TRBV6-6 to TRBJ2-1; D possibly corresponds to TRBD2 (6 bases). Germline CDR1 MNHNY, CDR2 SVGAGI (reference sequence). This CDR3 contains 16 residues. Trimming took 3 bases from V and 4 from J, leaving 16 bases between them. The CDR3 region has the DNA TGTGCCAGCAGTTATGGGGCTAGCGAGGTTTACAATGAGCAGTTCTTC. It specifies CASSYGASEVYNEQFF.